This T cell receptor beta chain originates from a study of T cell responses to AZD1222 COVID-19 vaccine. Sequenced by immunoSEQ multiplex PCR; TCRdb stores in-frame clones only, minus some. The repertoire holds approximately 120,000 clones, with roughly 84% as singletons. CDR3 length: 12 amino acids. The V gene lost 4 bases and the J gene lost 5 bases, with 8 bases spanning the gap. Germline V gene data show CDR1 as SGHTA and CDR2 as FQGNSA. This sequence joins TRBV7-2 and TRBJ2-5; perhaps TRBD2 as D (5 bases). This TCR was recovered from an adult who received the AZD1222 COVID-19 vaccine. Sequences were derived from peripheral blood, sampled 28 days after the second AZD1222 dose. CDR3 in DNA: TGTGCCAGCAGCTACCGAGGGGAGACCCAGTACTTC. This encodes CASSYRGETQYF.